This T cell receptor beta chain was found in a study of identical twins. General study findings and limits: Out-of-frame sharing of TCR alpha in monozygotic twins was underestimated by models. Twins showed weaker excess sharing in their beta out-of-frame sequences.

Notes on this clonotype: The target antigen is unknown.

The ends lost 6 bases at V and 2 bases at J; junction bases unmatched: 5. CDR1 and CDR2 (germline): DFQATT, SNEGSKA (reference sequence). CDR3 length equals 14 residues. TCRdb passed the 5' RACE reads through MiXCR, listing each CDR3 protein once. The sample includes hundreds of thousands of distinct CDR3 sequences, about 12% of them seen just once. These records were also assigned to another study, of yellow fever vaccine responses in identical twins.

The specimen sequenced was CD8+ T cells sorted from blood. This TCR derives from a woman aged 18-29 years in good health. The rearrangement joins TRBV20-1 to TRBJ2-3; 10 bases are shared with TRBD2. For the CDR3, the DNA is TGCAGTGCACCCGGGACTAGCGACACAGATACGCAGTATTTT. Translated, it gives CSAPGTSDTDTQYF.